The rows below give T cell receptor beta chains drawn from one sample of a study of early T cells in non-severe SARS-CoV-2 infection. TCRdb itself ran the 5' RACE reads through MiXCR, one entry per CDR3 protein. Of roughly 50,000 distinct CDR3 sequences in the sample, around 9.1% were seen once. Sequenced input: whole blood. These receptors originate from an adult who was a healthcare worker with PCR-confirmed SARS-CoV-2 infection or an uninfected control (not recorded which). CDR3s include the opening cysteine and the closing phenylalanine or tryptophan. Each record gives: J gene, D gene, V gene, clone size, CDR3 length, CDR3 protein, CDR3 DNA. A D gene is named only where the DNA matches it firmly. Rows may omit the clone size; those that give it use once, few, many or a size class.

TRBJ1-5	NA	TRBV5-1	NA	13	CASSLEGRQPQHF	TGCGCCAGCAGCTTGGAGGGTCGGCAGCCCCAGCATTTT
TRBJ2-1	TRBD2	TRBV7-9	few	14	CASSFSGVGNEQFF	TGTGCCAGCAGCTTTAGCGGGGTGGGGAATGAGCAGTTCTTC
TRBJ2-7	TRBD2	TRBV28	many	15	CASRRGTSGRHEQYF	TGTGCCAGCAGACGGGGGACTAGCGGGAGGCACGAGCAGTACTTC
TRBJ2-2	NA	TRBV7-9	few	13	CASSPANTGELFF	TGTGCCAGCAGCCCAGCGAACACCGGGGAGCTGTTTTTT
TRBJ2-7	NA	TRBV28	NA	11	CASSLRAGQYF	TGTGCCAGCAGTTTAAGAGCTGGGCAGTACTTC
TRBJ2-1	NA	TRBV29-1	many	17	CSVEDGSLSGSYNEQFF	TGCAGCGTTGAAGATGGTTCACTGAGCGGCTCCTACAATGAGCAGTTCTTC
TRBJ1-1	NA	TRBV20-1	many	14	CSAEGGQTNTEAFF	TGCAGTGCGGAAGGCGGGCAGACGAACACTGAAGCTTTCTTT
TRBJ2-1	NA	TRBV14	many	14	CASSQAFLGNEQFF	TGTGCCAGCAGCCAAGCCTTTCTGGGGAATGAGCAGTTCTTC
TRBJ2-1	TRBD1	TRBV29-1	many	12	CSGGGQGNEQFF	TGCAGCGGTGGGGGACAGGGCAATGAGCAGTTCTTC
TRBJ1-2	TRBD1	TRBV7-6	few	15	CASSMTGRANYGYTF	TGTGCCAGCAGCATGACAGGGAGGGCAAACTATGGCTACACCTTC
TRBJ2-7	NA	TRBV4-1	NA	18	CASSQGPLGASHSYEQYF	TGCGCCAGCAGCCAAGGCCCGCTGGGGGCATCCCACTCCTACGAGCAGTACTTC
TRBJ2-2	NA	TRBV29-1	few	11	CSVRGPGELFF	TGCAGCGTGCGGGGTCCCGGGGAGCTGTTTTTT
TRBJ2-5	NA	TRBV5-1	many	17	CASSSTTPGPRTETQYF	TGCGCCAGCAGCTCGACGACCCCGGGGCCGAGGACGGAGACCCAGTACTTC
TRBJ2-3	TRBD1	TRBV5-1	NA	16	CASSFAPGQSTDTQYF	TGCGCCAGCAGCTTTGCCCCGGGACAGAGCACAGATACGCAGTATTTT
TRBJ2-7	NA	TRBV29-1	NA	16	CSVEERPGARTYEQYF	TGCAGCGTTGAAGAGAGACCGGGAGCCAGGACCTACGAGCAGTACTTC
TRBJ1-5	TRBD1	TRBV2	NA	13	CASSGQGYQPQHF	TGTGCCAGCAGCGGACAGGGTTACCAGCCCCAGCATTTT
TRBJ2-1	NA	TRBV25-1	NA	11	CASGDWQEQFF	TGTGCCAGCGGGGATTGGCAAGAGCAGTTCTTC
TRBJ2-3	NA	TRBV7-3	few	12	CASSLEGDTQYF	TGTGCCAGCAGCTTAGAAGGCGATACGCAGTATTTT
TRBJ2-1	NA	TRBV9	NA	14	CASSAEDYHNEQFF	TGTGCCAGCAGCGCGGAGGACTACCACAATGAGCAGTTCTTC
TRBJ1-1	NA	TRBV28	few	16	CASSLYGGVTNTEAFF	TGTGCCAGCAGTTTATATGGGGGGGTCACGAACACTGAAGCTTTCTTT
TRBJ2-1	NA	TRBV11-2	NA	16	CASNTKKGPSLIEQFF	TGTGCCAGCAACACTAAGAAGGGACCTAGTCTCATTGAGCAGTTCTTC
TRBJ1-2	TRBD1	TRBV6-5	many	16	CASSYSRTGGGYGYTF	TGTGCCAGCAGTTACAGCCGGACAGGCGGGGGATATGGCTACACCTTC
TRBJ2-1	TRBD2	TRBV11-3	few	16	CASSLGTSGVYNEQFF	TGTGCCAGCAGCTTAGGGACTAGCGGAGTTTACAATGAGCAGTTCTTC
TRBJ2-4	NA	TRBV28	few	11	CASSRLDIQYF	TGTGCCAGCAGTAGATTGGACATTCAGTACTTC
TRBJ1-1	TRBD1	TRBV20-1	few	15	CSAPDRGRGYTEAFF	TGCAGTGCACCGGACAGGGGGCGAGGGTACACTGAAGCTTTCTTT
TRBJ2-2	NA	TRBV12-3/TRBV12-4	many	15	CASTRQELNTGELFF	TGTGCCAGCACCCGACAGGAATTGAACACCGGGGAGCTGTTTTTT
TRBJ2-1	TRBD2	TRBV4-1	many	16	CASSPLAGGSYNEQFF	TGCGCCAGCAGCCCGCTAGCGGGAGGCTCCTACAATGAGCAGTTCTTC
TRBJ2-7	NA	TRBV29-1	few	13	CSAGGDSYYEQYF	TGCAGCGCGGGGGGGGACAGCTACTACGAGCAGTACTTC
TRBJ1-2	TRBD1	TRBV12-3/TRBV12-4	few	14	CASSLWDRGKGYTF	TGTGCCAGCAGCCTATGGGACAGGGGGAAAGGCTACACCTTC
TRBJ2-2	TRBD2	TRBV2	few	18	CASSRESGGPKNTGELFF	TGTGCCAGCAGTCGGGAGTCGGGAGGGCCGAAGAACACCGGGGAGCTGTTTTTT
TRBJ2-3	NA	TRBV5-4	NA	16	CASSQPDKLDVDTQYF	TGTGCCAGCAGCCAACCCGACAAGCTAGACGTTGATACGCAGTATTTT
TRBJ2-7	TRBD1	TRBV12-5	NA	17	CASGLARQGIASYEQYF	TGTGCTAGTGGTTTGGCCCGACAGGGGATCGCCTCCTACGAGCAGTACTTC
TRBJ2-1	NA	TRBV20-1	many	15	CSAKILISSYNEQFF	TGCAGTGCAAAGATCCTCATTAGCTCCTACAATGAGCAGTTCTTC
TRBJ1-3	NA	TRBV6-1	many	15	CASSVGGSSGNTIYF	TGTGCCAGCAGTGTTGGTGGTTCCTCTGGAAACACCATATATTTT
TRBJ2-7	NA	TRBV3-1	many	11	CASSQFDEQYF	TGTGCCAGCAGCCAATTCGACGAGCAGTACTTC
TRBJ2-5	NA	TRBV7-7	many	13	CASSINPGETQYF	TGTGCCAGCAGCATAAACCCCGGAGAGACCCAGTACTTC
TRBJ2-1	TRBD2	TRBV7-9	many	19	CASSPPGLAGDGSYNEQFF	TGTGCCAGCAGCCCGCCGGGACTAGCGGGAGACGGGTCCTACAATGAGCAGTTCTTC
TRBJ2-2	TRBD1	TRBV28	many	12	CASQTGDGELFF	TGTGCCAGTCAGACAGGGGATGGGGAGCTGTTTTTT
TRBJ1-1	TRBD1	TRBV6-6	many	17	CASSSLGTGVRNTEAFF	TGTGCCAGCAGTTCCCTGGGGACAGGGGTTAGAAACACTGAAGCTTTCTTT
TRBJ2-6	TRBD1	TRBV2	NA	15	CASSEQGSGANVLTF	TGTGCCAGCAGCGAACAGGGGAGCGGGGCCAACGTCCTGACTTTC
TRBJ1-1	NA	TRBV4-1	NA	17	CASSPGTARSSNTEAFF	TGCGCCAGCAGCCCGGGGACCGCCCGGAGTTCGAACACTGAAGCTTTCTTT
TRBJ2-7	NA	TRBV3-1	NA	14	CASSQGTNSYEQYF	TGTGCCAGCAGCCAAGGGACTAACTCCTACGAGCAGTACTTC
TRBJ2-3	TRBD2	TRBV6-1	few	19	CASRPKRGMDLAQTDTQYF	TGTGCCAGCAGACCCAAGCGGGGGATGGACCTAGCGCAGACAGATACGCAGTATTTT
TRBJ2-6	TRBD2	TRBV7-9	few	18	CASNFPTSGSSGANVLTF	TGTGCCAGCAACTTTCCGACTAGCGGTTCCTCTGGGGCCAACGTCCTGACTTTC
TRBJ1-1	TRBD1	TRBV18	many	15	CASSPRQGRWTEAFF	TGTGCCAGCTCACCAAGACAGGGCAGGTGGACTGAAGCTTTCTTT
TRBJ2-1	NA	TRBV5-1	many	12	CASSSTGHIEFF	TGCGCCAGCAGCTCAACAGGGCATATCGAGTTCTTC
TRBJ2-5	NA	TRBV29-1	NA	11	CRVYYQETQYF	TGCAGAGTGTACTACCAAGAGACCCAGTACTTC
TRBJ2-2	TRBD2	TRBV12-3/TRBV12-4	few	16	CASSGTSGRETGELFF	TGTGCCAGCAGTGGGACTAGCGGGAGGGAAACCGGGGAGCTGTTTTTT